The 32 T cell receptor beta chains below come from one sample, sequenced in a study of T cell responses to AZD1222 COVID-19 vaccine. Here immunoSEQ multiplex PCR was the method, and the copy in TCRdb shows in-frame clones only, minus some. The profile covers about 130,000 clones, with roughly 92% appearing a single time and roughly 1% taken by the ten largest. The sample was peripheral blood, taken 28 days after the second AZD1222 dose. All receptors derive from an adult who received the AZD1222 COVID-19 vaccine.

This rearrangement joins TRBV6-5 to TRBJ2-7; tentatively, D is TRBD2 (5 bases). V was clipped by 8 bases and J by 2 bases, with 19 bases between them. The germline CDR1 and CDR2 sequences are MNHEY and SVGAGI. The CDR3 contains 15 residues. The CDR3 nucleotides read TGTGCCAGCTCAGTGCGGGCAGGCCCCACCTACGAGCAGTACTTC. This codes for CASSVRAGPTYEQYF.

This sequence joins TRBV5-5 and TRBJ1-2; possibly TRBD1 for D (6 bases). The germline V and J ends were trimmed by 2 bases and 4 bases, with 15 bases remaining between them. CDR3 size: 15 residues. The germline V gene encodes CDR1 SGHKS and CDR2 YYEKEE (reference sequence). CDR3 DNA sequence: TGTGCCAGCAGCTTAGCAGGGGCGGAGGTCTATGGCTACACCTTC. It translates to CASSLAGAEVYGYTF. Looking up the rest from reference TRBV5-5 and TRBJ1-2 gives the full variable domain: DAGVTQSPTHLIKTRGQQVTLRCSPISGHKSVSWYQQVLGQGPQFIFQYYEKEERGRGNFPDRFSARQFPNYSSELNVNALLLGDSALYLCASSLAGAEVYGYTFGSGTRLTVV.

V gene TRBV3-1 (or the pseudogene TRBV3-2) combines with J gene TRBJ1-4, with D possibly matching TRBD1 (6 bases). V lost 6 bases and J lost 4, with 12 bases in between. The germline V gene encodes CDR1 LGHDT and CDR2 YNNKEL (reference sequence). The CDR3 spans 14 residues. CDR3 nucleotide sequence: TGTGCCAGCAGAGGAGGGGGAGGTAATGAAAAACTGTTTTTT. As protein: CASRGGGGNEKLFF.

The gene calls are TRBV3-1 (or the pseudogene TRBV3-2) and TRBJ2-7; D not resolved. Germline CDR1 LGHDT, CDR2 YNNKEL (reference sequence). This CDR3 spans 11 amino acids. The germline V and J ends were trimmed by 2 bases and 1 base, with 0 bases remaining between them. CDR3 nucleotide sequence: TGTGCCAGCAGCCAATCCTACGAGCAGTACTTC. Protein: CASSQSYEQYF.

The chain couples TRBV6-6 to TRBJ1-1, with D unresolved. The V end was cut by 6 bases, the J end by 1 base, with 6 bases between. Germline assignment: CDR1 MNHNY and CDR2 SVGAGI (reference sequence). CDR3 length: 12 amino acids. The CDR3 DNA reads TGTGCCAGCAGCGAGAGGAACACTGAAGCTTTCTTT. Translated, it gives CASSERNTEAFF.

V and J are TRBV2 and TRBJ2-7; TRBD1 aligns across 9 bases. In germline, CDR1 is SNHLY, CDR2 FYNNEI. V trimming: 6 bases; J trimming: 6 bases; junction bases outside the gene matches: 12. The CDR3 runs 15 residues. CDR3 in amino acids: CASRETTGGRGEQYF. DNA for the CDR3: TGTGCCAGCAGGGAAACGACAGGGGGAAGGGGCGAGCAGTACTTC. Full variable domain (outside the CDR3, taken from reference TRBV2 and TRBJ2-7): EPEVTQTPSHQVTQMGQEVILRCVPISNHLYFYWYRQILGQKVEFLVSFYNNEISEKSEIFDDQFSVERPDGSNFTLKIRSTKLEDSAMYFCASRETTGGRGEQYFGPGTRLTVT.

This clone is a singleton in its sample. The J gene is TRBJ2-6, the V gene TRBV6-5, with 7 bases aligning to TRBD1. From germline, CDR1 is MNHEY and CDR2 SVGAGI. Losses at the gene ends were 6 bases for V and 4 bases for J; bases not matched to a gene: 3. The CDR3 is made up of 14 amino acids. DNA of the CDR3: TGTGCCAGCAGGGGACAGTCAGGGGCCAACGTCCTGACTTTC. Its translation is CASRGQSGANVLTF.

The table lists this clone with a count of one. V usage is TRBV2 and J usage is TRBJ1-4; D unresolved. Per the germline V gene, CDR1 is SNHLY and CDR2 is FYNNEI. V lost 5 bases and J 0 bases, leaving 7 bases between the germline ends. This CDR3 contains 14 residues. CDR3 region: CASSKVATNEKLFF. The CDR3 DNA follows: TGTGCCAGCAGTAAGGTGGCAACTAATGAAAAACTGTTTTTT. Variable domain in full (rest from reference TRBV2 and TRBJ1-4): EPEVTQTPSHQVTQMGQEVILRCVPISNHLYFYWYRQILGQKVEFLVSFYNNEISEKSEIFDDQFSVERPDGSNFTLKIRSTKLEDSAMYFCASSKVATNEKLFFGSGTQLSVL.

The chain carries TRBV15 and TRBJ1-1; D uncertain. Germline CDR1 is LNHNV and CDR2 is YYDKDF (reference sequence). V lost 1 base and J 6 bases, leaving 18 bases between the germline ends. The CDR3 has 16 residues. DNA for the CDR3: TGTGCCACCAGCAGAGGCCTCACCATAGCGGGTGCTGAAGCTTTCTTT. It yields the protein CATSRGLTIAGAEAFF. Full variable domain (missing parts from reference TRBV15 and TRBJ1-1): DAMVIQNPRYQVTQFGKPVTLSCSQTLNHNVMYWYQQKSSQAPKLLFHYYDKDFNNEADTPDNFQSRRPNTSFCFLDIRSPGLGDTAMYLCATSRGLTIAGAEAFFGQGTRLTVV.

The chain recombines TRBV22-1 with TRBJ1-1. TRBV22-1 is a pseudogene locus. There are 15 residues in the CDR3. CDR3 bases: TGTCCTGGGAGCGCACGTGGGTTTTGTGGGAGTGAAGCTTTCTTT. Its translation is CPGSARGFCGSEAFF.

This chain uses TRBV29-1 with TRBJ2-1; 11 bases align to TRBD2. The CDR3 covers 15 residues. Per the germline V gene, CDR1 is SQVTM and CDR2 is ANQGSEA. Losses at the gene ends were 3 bases for V and 5 bases for J; bases not matched to a gene: 6. In DNA form, the CDR3 reads TGCAGCGTTGATACTAGCGGGAGACCTAACAATGAGCAGTTCTTC. Its translation: CSVDTSGRPNNEQFF.

The chain links TRBV11-2 to TRBJ2-1, with 7 bases matching TRBD1. Per germline, CDR1 SGHAT and CDR2 FQNNGV. The length of the CDR3 is 15 residues. With 4 bases clipped from V and 0 bases from J, the junction kept 3 bases outside the gene matches. This CDR3 reads CASSSGQSSYNEQFF. DNA for the CDR3: TGTGCCAGCAGCTCGGGACAGAGCTCCTACAATGAGCAGTTCTTC.

The genes are TRBV9 and TRBJ1-2; 7 nucleotides agree with TRBD1. Losses at the gene ends were 1 base for V and 3 bases for J; bases not matched to a gene: 6. Looked up from germline, CDR1 is SGDLS and CDR2 is YYNGEE. This CDR3 is 15 amino acids long. DNA of the CDR3: TGTGCCAGCAGCGTACGGACAGGATTGGACTATGGCTACACCTTC. As protein: CASSVRTGLDYGYTF.

V and J are TRBV11-1 and TRBJ2-7; unclear D gene. The CDR3 consists of 12 residues. CDR1 and CDR2 from the germline V gene are SGHAT and FQDESV (reference sequence). The V and J ends lost 3 bases and 0 bases respectively, with 3 bases between them. CDR3 in amino acids: CASSFVSYEQYF. CDR3 in DNA: TGTGCCAGCAGCTTTGTCTCCTACGAGCAGTACTTC. Drawing the rest from reference TRBV11-1 and TRBJ2-7, the complete variable domain is EAEVAQSPRYKITEKSQAVAFWCDPISGHATLYWYRQILGQGPELLVQFQDESVVDDSQLPKDRFSAERLKGVDSTLKIQPAELGDSAMYLCASSFVSYEQYFGPGTRLTVT.

The gene calls are TRBV11-3 and TRBJ2-1; D not resolved. From germline, CDR1 is SGHNT and CDR2 YENEEA. The length of the CDR3 is 14 residues. Trimming cost V 0 bases and J 8 bases, with 11 bases left between them. The CDR3 DNA reads as TGTGCCAGCAGCTTAGATTCCAGCTTTGATGAGCAGTTCTTC. Its translation: CASSLDSSFDEQFF.

The chain joins TRBV27 to TRBJ1-5; 7 positions match TRBD1. The trim removed 8 bases at V and 0 bases at J, leaving 1 base unmatched. Germline V gene lookup returns CDR1 MNHEY and CDR2 SMNVEV (reference sequence). There are 13 residues in the CDR3. The CDR3 region is CASGTDSNQPQHF. For the CDR3, the DNA is TGTGCCAGCGGGACAGATAGCAATCAGCCCCAGCATTTT.

V and J are TRBV5-1 and TRBJ2-1, with TRBD2 identical over 10 bases. Germline V gives CDR1 SGHRS, CDR2 YFSETQ. CDR3 length equals 12 residues. With V trimmed by 4 bases and J by 15 bases, 7 bases remained unmatched. CDR3 in amino acids: CASSTGTSDPFF. CDR3 nucleotide sequence: TGCGCCAGCAGCACCGGGACTAGCGATCCGTTCTTC.

The chain links TRBV9 to TRBJ2-1, with 14 bases fitting TRBD2. Germline V gene lookup returns CDR1 SGDLS and CDR2 YYNGEE. Germline trimming cut 0 bases from V and 1 base from J; bases unmatched to any gene: 6. The CDR3 runs 19 residues. CDR3 nucleotide sequence: TGTGCCAGCAGCGTAGGACTAGCGGGAGGGCCGCTTTCCTACAATGAGCAGTTCTTC. Its translation is CASSVGLAGGPLSYNEQFF.

The chain uses TRBV2 and TRBJ2-7, with D maybe TRBD1 (6 bases). The germline V gene encodes CDR1 SNHLY and CDR2 FYNNEI. There are 12 residues in the CDR3. V was clipped by 6 bases and J by 5 bases, with 11 bases between them. The CDR3 loop is CASRGTRHEQYF. The DNA for the CDR3 is TGTGCCAGCAGGGGGACACGCCACGAGCAGTACTTC. Using reference TRBV2 and TRBJ2-7 for the parts outside the CDR3, the full variable domain is EPEVTQTPSHQVTQMGQEVILRCVPISNHLYFYWYRQILGQKVEFLVSFYNNEISEKSEIFDDQFSVERPDGSNFTLKIRSTKLEDSAMYFCASRGTRHEQYFGPGTRLTVT.

CDR3 sequence reads: CASSRWTGNNSPLHF. DNA of the CDR3: TGCGCCAGCAGTCGATGGACAGGGAATAATTCACCCCTCCACTTT. The chain uses TRBV5-1 and TRBJ1-6; 8 bases are shared with TRBD1. Looked up from germline, CDR1 is SGHRS and CDR2 is YFSETQ. The CDR3 spans 15 residues. J was trimmed by 5 bases and V by 5 bases; bases with no gene match: 6. Filled out from reference TRBV5-1 and TRBJ1-6, the complete variable domain reads KAGVTQTPRYLIKTRGQQVTLSCSPISGHRSVSWYQQTPGQGLQFLFEYFSETQRNKGNFPGRFSGRQFSNSRSEMNVSTLELGDSALYLCASSRWTGNNSPLHFGNGTRLTVT.

The chain uses TRBV6-5 and TRBJ1-1; D unclear. CDR3 length: 13 residues. V gave up 11 bases and J gave up 1 base, with 14 bases separating them. Germline CDR1 MNHEY, CDR2 SVGAGI. The CDR3 spells CAGAVAPNTEAFF. Written as DNA, the CDR3 is TGTGCCGGTGCCGTGGCACCGAACACTGAAGCTTTCTTT.

This clone was seen just once. The J gene is TRBJ1-1, the V gene TRBV5-5; the D gene is possibly TRBD1 (5 bases). In germline, CDR1 is SGHKS, CDR2 YYEKEE (reference sequence). CDR3 length equals 16 residues. V was pared by 4 bases and J by 3 bases, with 19 bases between. In DNA form, the CDR3 reads TGTGCCAGCAGCCCCGGACCATCCCGAGGGGACACTGAAGCTTTCTTT. This codes for CASSPGPSRGDTEAFF. Combining the CDR3 with reference TRBV5-5 and TRBJ1-1 gives the whole variable domain DAGVTQSPTHLIKTRGQQVTLRCSPISGHKSVSWYQQVLGQGPQFIFQYYEKEERGRGNFPDRFSARQFPNYSSELNVNALLLGDSALYLCASSPGPSRGDTEAFFGQGTRLTVV.

The chain joins TRBV25-1 to TRBJ1-2; the D gene is possibly TRBD1 (5 bases). Trimming removed 10 bases at V and 6 bases at J, with 15 bases between. This CDR3 contains 12 residues. Germline V lookup: CDR1 MGHDK, CDR2 SYGVNS. Here the CDR3 DNA reads TGTGCCACCACTTCAGGGAAGGATGGCTACACCTTC. Its translation is CATTSGKDGYTF.

The chain carries TRBV30 and TRBJ1-2; D uncertain. The CDR3 loop spans 12 amino acids. Germline loops: CDR1 GTSNPN, CDR2 SVGIG (reference sequence). Trimming stripped 0 bases from V and 8 bases from J, with 10 bases between. CDR3 nucleotide sequence: TGTGCCTGGAGTGTATGGCAACGCGGCTACACCTTC. Encoded protein: CAWSVWQRGYTF. The complete variable domain, with remaining parts taken from reference TRBV30 and TRBJ1-2, reads SQTIHQWPATLVQPVGSPLSLECTVEGTSNPNLYWYRQAAGRGLQLLFYSVGIGQISSEVPQNLSASRPQDRQFILSSKKLLLSDSGFYLCAWSVWQRGYTFGSGTRLTVV.

The chain recombines TRBV6-2 or TRBV6-3 with TRBJ2-7; TRBD2 matches at 8 bases. The trim removed 6 bases at V and 7 bases at J, leaving 14 bases unmatched. The germline CDR1 and CDR2 sequences are MNHEY and SVGEGT. The length of the CDR3 is 15 residues. The CDR3: CASSSLAGSPREQYF. The DNA of the CDR3 is TGTGCCAGCAGCTCCTTAGCGGGGTCCCCTCGGGAGCAGTACTTC.

The rearrangement uses TRBV4-3 and TRBJ2-1; TRBD1 matches at 7 bases. The V segment lost 3 bases and the J segment 6 bases; nucleotides outside the gene matches: 8. Germline CDR1 and CDR2: LGHNA and YSLEER. CDR3 length: 15 amino acids. CDR3 sequence reads: CASSQERGRSNEQFF. The CDR3 DNA is TGCGCCAGCAGCCAGGAGAGGGGGCGTAGCAATGAGCAGTTCTTC.

The J gene is TRBJ1-1, the V gene TRBV6-6; TRBD1 is a possible D gene (6 bases). Looked up from germline, CDR1 is MNHNY and CDR2 is SVGAGI (reference sequence). The CDR3 has 15 residues. With 2 bases removed from V and 2 bases from J, the gap between germline ends came to 12 bases. CDR3 sequence reads: CASSYPGTLNTEAFF. The DNA of the CDR3 is TGTGCCAGCAGTTACCCCGGGACACTAAACACTGAAGCTTTCTTT.

This chain uses TRBV28 with TRBJ2-5; no definite D call. Trimming removed 5 bases from V and 4 bases from J, with 11 bases in between. From germline, CDR1 is MDHEN and CDR2 SYDVKM. The length of the CDR3 is 13 residues. The CDR3 region has the DNA TGTGCCAGCAGTCTCCCCCCGTTAGAGACCCAGTACTTC. It yields the protein CASSLPPLETQYF.

The rearrangement uses TRBV7-8 and TRBJ1-1; 7 bases are a match to TRBD1. The CDR3 extends over 15 amino acids. Germline-derived CDR1 and CDR2 are SGHVS and FQNEAQ. With V trimmed by 2 bases and J by 0 bases, 3 bases remained unmatched. CDR3 region: CASSLRGTVNTEAFF. The DNA of the CDR3 is TGTGCCAGCAGCTTAAGGGGGACAGTGAACACTGAAGCTTTCTTT.

The genes are TRBV19 and TRBJ2-3; D perhaps matches TRBD1 (5 bases). Germline-derived CDR1 and CDR2 are LNHDA and SQIVND (reference sequence). The CDR3 consists of 15 residues. V lost 6 bases and J 3 bases, leaving 16 bases between the germline ends. Here the CDR3 reads CASRKARAVTDTQYF. DNA for the CDR3: TGTGCCAGTAGGAAGGCCAGGGCGGTGACAGATACGCAGTATTTT.

This rearrangement joins TRBV30 to TRBJ1-6; 10 positions agree with TRBD1. V trimming: 1 base; J trimming: 10 bases; junction bases outside the gene matches: 7. The CDR3 extends over 15 amino acids. The germline V gene encodes CDR1 GTSNPN and CDR2 SVGIG (reference sequence). The CDR3 DNA sequence: TGTGCCTGGAGTGCGAGGGACAGGGGTGGATCACCCCTCCACTTT. Its protein product is CAWSARDRGGSPLHF.

The chain links TRBV4-2 to TRBJ2-2; D remains ambiguous. The CDR3 extends over 12 amino acids. The V end lost 1 base, the J end lost 9 bases, and 6 bases lay between the germline ends. Germline loops: CDR1 LGHNA, CDR2 YNFKEQ. As DNA, the CDR3 is TGTGCCAGCAGCCAAGGTTACCGGGAGCTGTTTTTT. Translation: CASSQGYRELFF.